Shown below are 12 T cell receptor beta chains from a single sample sequenced in a study of cytomegalovirus exposure and HLA in healthy donors. Libraries were prepared by immunoSEQ multiplex PCR; TCRdb keeps only in-frame clonotypes and omits some of them. The sample lists 110,000 to 150,000 clones, roughly 92% seen once, with approximately 0.7% in the top ten. The sample was PBMCs. Receptors were obtained from a man aged 18 to 35 in good health and CMV-seronegative.

This clone was detected only a few times. This chain links TRBV4-2 with TRBJ1-2; 7 nucleotides line up with TRBD1. The CDR3 is 14 residues long. Germline loops: CDR1 LGHNA, CDR2 YNFKEQ. V dropped 4 bases and J dropped 8; count of bases not matched to a gene: 10. The CDR3 sequence: CASSPATGIVGYTF. CDR3 bases: TGTGCCAGCAGCCCAGCGACAGGGATAGTCGGCTACACCTTC.

The chain uses TRBV5-1 and TRBJ2-7; 7 bases align to TRBD1. Germline values: CDR1 SGHRS, CDR2 YFSETQ. V shed 0 bases and J 1 base; nucleotides not matched to a gene: 7. CDR3 length equals 16 residues. The chain's CDR3 is CASSLGSQGMSYEQYF. CDR3 nucleotide sequence: TGCGCCAGCAGCTTGGGGTCACAGGGGATGTCCTACGAGCAGTACTTC.

V gene TRBV7-6 combines with J gene TRBJ2-1; 13 bases fit TRBD2. The V gene's germline CDR1 is SGHVS and CDR2 FNYEAQ. Germline trimming cut 0 bases from V and 7 bases from J; bases unmatched to any gene: 12. The CDR3 is made up of 19 amino acids. The CDR3 protein is CASSLAGGTSGVSRNEQFF. CDR3 bases: TGTGCCAGCAGCTTAGCGGGGGGGACTAGCGGGGTGTCTCGTAATGAGCAGTTCTTC.

The chain links TRBV7-9 to TRBJ2-1, with 10 bases aligning to TRBD2. CDR1 is SEHNR and CDR2 is FQNEAQ in the germline V gene (reference sequence). The CDR3 covers 16 residues. With 6 bases clipped from V and 2 bases from J, the junction kept 7 bases outside the gene matches. CDR3 coding DNA: TGTGCCAGCAGTCCCATAGCGGGGGGACCCTACAATGAGCAGTTCTTC. Translating it yields CASSPIAGGPYNEQFF.

The V and J genes are TRBV4-3 and TRBJ1-2; 8 bases match TRBD1. The CDR3 is 15 amino acids. Unmatched junction bases numbered 8, after V lost 4 bases and J lost 4 bases. Germline CDR1 LGHNA, CDR2 YSLEER. The CDR3 region has the DNA TGCGCCAGCAGCCCGGACAGGGTCGGAAGCTATGGCTACACCTTC. Protein product: CASSPDRVGSYGYTF.

This clone turned up a few times. The rearrangement uses TRBV19 and TRBJ1-5; D remains unclear. V was cut by 2 bases and J by 7 bases, with 9 bases left in between. Per germline, CDR1 LNHDA and CDR2 SQIVND (reference sequence). The CDR3 is 13 amino acids. This CDR3 reads CASSIQAWQPQHF. The CDR3 coding sequence is TGTGCCAGTAGTATACAGGCTTGGCAGCCCCAGCATTTT.

This chain uses TRBV19 with TRBJ2-1; 10 bases are shared with TRBD2. The germline V gene encodes CDR1 LNHDA and CDR2 SQIVND (reference sequence). V shed 6 bases, J shed 3 bases, and the junction held 2 bases outside the gene matches. There are 14 residues in the CDR3. The CDR3 DNA follows: TGTGCCAGTAGCCTAGCGGGAGTCTACAATGAGCAGTTCTTC. Amino acid sequence: CASSLAGVYNEQFF. The full variable domain, with the rest looked up from reference TRBV19 and TRBJ2-1, is DGGITQSPKYLFRKEGQNVTLSCEQNLNHDAMYWYRQDPGQGLRLIYYSQIVNDFQKGDIAEGYSVSREKKESFPLTVTSAQKNPTAFYLCASSLAGVYNEQFFGPGTRLTVL.

The V call is TRBV30, the J call TRBJ2-3, with D hard to call. Germline V gene sequence: CDR1 GTSNPN, CDR2 SVGIG (reference sequence). V gave up 5 bases and J gave up 3 bases, with 9 bases separating them. This CDR3 has 12 residues. The CDR3 DNA follows: TGTGCCTGGGGCCCTTTGACAGATACGCAGTATTTT. Encoded protein: CAWGPLTDTQYF.

The rearrangement uses TRBV27 and TRBJ1-5; 7 positions match TRBD1. The CDR3 consists of 15 residues. Germline assignment: CDR1 MNHEY and CDR2 SMNVEV (reference sequence). With 5 bases clipped from V and 3 bases from J, the junction kept 7 bases outside the gene matches. The DNA of the CDR3 is TGTGCCAGCAGTCCTCGGGACAGTCCCAATCAGCCCCAGCATTTT. It encodes CASSPRDSPNQPQHF.

In its sample, this clone was seen a few times. V is TRBV5-1 and J is TRBJ1-2, with D possibly TRBD1 on 5 matching bases. V shed 2 bases and J shed 3 bases, with 11 bases lying between them. This CDR3 contains 14 residues. Germline CDR1 reads SGHRS; CDR2 reads YFSETQ. The CDR3 DNA reads as TGCGCCAGCAGCTTCCCCGGAGGGGACTATGGCTACACCTTC. This encodes CASSFPGGDYGYTF.

The rearrangement uses TRBV5-1 and TRBJ1-1, with 12 nucleotides matching TRBD1. V was clipped by 7 bases and J by 0 bases; unmatched bases: 10. Germline V gene sequence: CDR1 SGHRS, CDR2 YFSETQ. The CDR3 covers 17 residues. The CDR3 sequence: CASEYGDRGLMNTEAFF. In DNA, the CDR3 is TGCGCCAGCGAATATGGGGACAGGGGGCTCATGAACACTGAAGCTTTCTTT.

V is TRBV5-1 and J is TRBJ2-5; 12 positions match TRBD2. Germline CDR1 reads SGHRS; CDR2 reads YFSETQ. The CDR3 has 18 amino acids. Trimming at V came to 0 bases and at J to 4 bases, leaving 10 bases not matched to a gene. This CDR3 reads CASSLEASGGADLETQYF. The CDR3 DNA reads as TGCGCCAGCAGCTTGGAAGCTAGCGGGGGGGCTGATTTAGAGACCCAGTACTTC.